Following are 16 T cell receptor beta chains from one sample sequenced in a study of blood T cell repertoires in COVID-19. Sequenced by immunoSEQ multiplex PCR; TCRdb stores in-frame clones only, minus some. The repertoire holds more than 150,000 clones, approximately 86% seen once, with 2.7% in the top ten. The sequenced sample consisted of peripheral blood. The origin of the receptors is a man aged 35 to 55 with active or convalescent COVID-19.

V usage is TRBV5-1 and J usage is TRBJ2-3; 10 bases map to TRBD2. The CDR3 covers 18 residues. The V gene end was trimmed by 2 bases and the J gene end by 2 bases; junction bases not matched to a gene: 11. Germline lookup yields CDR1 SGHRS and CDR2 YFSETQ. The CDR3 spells CASSFPTDLAGDTDTQYF. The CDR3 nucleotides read TGCGCCAGCAGCTTCCCCACGGATCTAGCGGGGGACACAGATACGCAGTATTTT.

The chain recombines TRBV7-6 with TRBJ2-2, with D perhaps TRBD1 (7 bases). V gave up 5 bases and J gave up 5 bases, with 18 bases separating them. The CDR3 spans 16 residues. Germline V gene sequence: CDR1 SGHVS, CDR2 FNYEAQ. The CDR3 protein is CASSPDRQGGTGELFF. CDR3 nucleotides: TGTGCCAGCAGCCCCGATAGACAGGGAGGAACCGGGGAGCTGTTTTTT.

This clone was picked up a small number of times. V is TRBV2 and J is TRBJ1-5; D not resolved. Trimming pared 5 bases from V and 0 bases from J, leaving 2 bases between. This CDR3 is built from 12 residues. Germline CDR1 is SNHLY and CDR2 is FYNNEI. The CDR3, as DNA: TGTGCCAGCAGTTATAGCAATCAGCCCCAGCATTTT. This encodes CASSYSNQPQHF. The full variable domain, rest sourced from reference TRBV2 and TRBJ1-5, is EPEVTQTPSHQVTQMGQEVILRCVPISNHLYFYWYRQILGQKVEFLVSFYNNEISEKSEIFDDQFSVERPDGSNFTLKIRSTKLEDSAMYFCASSYSNQPQHFGDGTRLSIL.

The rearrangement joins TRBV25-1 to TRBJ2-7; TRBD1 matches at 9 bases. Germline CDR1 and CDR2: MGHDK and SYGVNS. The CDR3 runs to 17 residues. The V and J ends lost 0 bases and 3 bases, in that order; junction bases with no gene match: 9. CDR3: CASSEYRQTGGGYEQYF. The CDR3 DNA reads TGTGCCAGCAGTGAATACCGGCAGACAGGGGGTGGCTACGAGCAGTACTTC.

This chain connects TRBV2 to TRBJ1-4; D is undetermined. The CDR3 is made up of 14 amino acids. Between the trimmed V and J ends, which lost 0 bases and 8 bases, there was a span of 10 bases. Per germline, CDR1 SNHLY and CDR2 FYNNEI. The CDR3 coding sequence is TGTGCCAGCAGTGAAGCGGCCAATTCAGAAAAACTGTTTTTT. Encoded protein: CASSEAANSEKLFF.

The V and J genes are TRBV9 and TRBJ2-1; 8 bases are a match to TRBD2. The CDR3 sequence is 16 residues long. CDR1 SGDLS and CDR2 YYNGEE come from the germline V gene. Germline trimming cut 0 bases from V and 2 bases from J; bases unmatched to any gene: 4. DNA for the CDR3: TGTGCCAGCAGCGTAGCCGGGGGGGGCCCCTACAATGAGCAGTTCTTC. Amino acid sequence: CASSVAGGGPYNEQFF.

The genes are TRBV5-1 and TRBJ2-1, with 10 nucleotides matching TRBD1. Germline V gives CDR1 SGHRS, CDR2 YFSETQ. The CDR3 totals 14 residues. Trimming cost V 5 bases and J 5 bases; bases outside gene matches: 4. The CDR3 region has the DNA TGCGCCAGCAGACCCGGGACAGGGGACAATGAGCAGTTCTTC. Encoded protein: CASRPGTGDNEQFF.

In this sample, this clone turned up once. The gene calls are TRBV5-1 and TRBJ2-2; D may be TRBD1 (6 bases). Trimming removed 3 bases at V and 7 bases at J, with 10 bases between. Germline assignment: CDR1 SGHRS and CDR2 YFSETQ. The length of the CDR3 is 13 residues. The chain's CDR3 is CASSSRGNGELFF. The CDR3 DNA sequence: TGCGCCAGCAGCTCCAGGGGAAACGGGGAGCTGTTTTTT.

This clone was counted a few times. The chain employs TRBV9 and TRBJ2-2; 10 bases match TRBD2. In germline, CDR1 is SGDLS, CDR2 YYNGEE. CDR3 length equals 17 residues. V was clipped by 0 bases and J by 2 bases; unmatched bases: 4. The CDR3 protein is CASSVGTSGENTGELFF. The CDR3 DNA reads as TGTGCCAGCAGCGTAGGAACTAGCGGGGAAAACACCGGGGAGCTGTTTTTT.

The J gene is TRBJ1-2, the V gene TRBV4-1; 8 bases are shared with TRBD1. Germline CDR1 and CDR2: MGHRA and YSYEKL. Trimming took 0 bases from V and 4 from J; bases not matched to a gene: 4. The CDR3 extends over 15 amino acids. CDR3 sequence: CASSQETGGGYGYTF. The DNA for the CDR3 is TGCGCCAGCAGCCAAGAAACAGGGGGGGGCTATGGCTACACCTTC.

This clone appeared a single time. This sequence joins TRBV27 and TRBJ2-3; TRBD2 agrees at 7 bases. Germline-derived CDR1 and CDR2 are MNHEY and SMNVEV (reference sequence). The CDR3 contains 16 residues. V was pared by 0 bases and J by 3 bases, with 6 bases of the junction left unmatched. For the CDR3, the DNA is TGTGCCAGCAGTTTATCAGGGGCGGGGGTGACAGATACGCAGTATTTT. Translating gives CASSLSGAGVTDTQYF.

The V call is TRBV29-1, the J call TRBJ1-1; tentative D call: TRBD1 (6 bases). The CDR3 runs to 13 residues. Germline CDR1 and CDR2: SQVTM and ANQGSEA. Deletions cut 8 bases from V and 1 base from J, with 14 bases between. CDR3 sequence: CSLRGAANTEAFF. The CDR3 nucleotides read TGCAGCCTTCGGGGGGCCGCGAACACTGAAGCTTTCTTT. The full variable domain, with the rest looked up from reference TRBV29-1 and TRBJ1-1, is SAVISQKPSRDICQRGTSLTIQCQVDSQVTMMFWYRQQPGQSLTLIATANQGSEATYESGFVIDKFPISRPNLTFSTLTVSNMSPEDSSIYLCSLRGAANTEAFFGQGTRLTVV.

DNA of the CDR3: TGTGCCAGCAGCTTACCCCTCACTTATGGCTACACCTTC. Residues: CASSLPLTYGYTF. The chain recombines TRBV11-2 with TRBJ1-2; unclear D gene. Germline values: CDR1 SGHAT, CDR2 FQNNGV. The V end was cut by 2 bases, the J end by 5 bases, with 9 bases between. The CDR3 covers 13 residues.

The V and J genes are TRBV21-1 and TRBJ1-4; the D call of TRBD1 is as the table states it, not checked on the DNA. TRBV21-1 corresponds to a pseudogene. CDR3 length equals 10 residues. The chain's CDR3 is CASGAGNCFF. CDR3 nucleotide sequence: TGTGCCAGCGGGGCAGGTAACTGTTTTTTC.

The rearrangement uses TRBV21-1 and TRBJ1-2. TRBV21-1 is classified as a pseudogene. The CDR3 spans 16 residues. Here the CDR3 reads CASSTSGRTSNYGYTF. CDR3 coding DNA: TGTGCCAGCAGCACCTCAGGCAGGACTTCTAACTATGGCTACACCTTC.

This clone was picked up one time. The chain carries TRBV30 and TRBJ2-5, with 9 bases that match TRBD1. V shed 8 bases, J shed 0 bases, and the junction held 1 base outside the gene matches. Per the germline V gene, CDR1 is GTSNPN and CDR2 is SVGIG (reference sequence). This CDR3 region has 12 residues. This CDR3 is CARDRDQETQYF. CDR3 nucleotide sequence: TGTGCCAGGGACAGGGACCAAGAGACCCAGTACTTC.